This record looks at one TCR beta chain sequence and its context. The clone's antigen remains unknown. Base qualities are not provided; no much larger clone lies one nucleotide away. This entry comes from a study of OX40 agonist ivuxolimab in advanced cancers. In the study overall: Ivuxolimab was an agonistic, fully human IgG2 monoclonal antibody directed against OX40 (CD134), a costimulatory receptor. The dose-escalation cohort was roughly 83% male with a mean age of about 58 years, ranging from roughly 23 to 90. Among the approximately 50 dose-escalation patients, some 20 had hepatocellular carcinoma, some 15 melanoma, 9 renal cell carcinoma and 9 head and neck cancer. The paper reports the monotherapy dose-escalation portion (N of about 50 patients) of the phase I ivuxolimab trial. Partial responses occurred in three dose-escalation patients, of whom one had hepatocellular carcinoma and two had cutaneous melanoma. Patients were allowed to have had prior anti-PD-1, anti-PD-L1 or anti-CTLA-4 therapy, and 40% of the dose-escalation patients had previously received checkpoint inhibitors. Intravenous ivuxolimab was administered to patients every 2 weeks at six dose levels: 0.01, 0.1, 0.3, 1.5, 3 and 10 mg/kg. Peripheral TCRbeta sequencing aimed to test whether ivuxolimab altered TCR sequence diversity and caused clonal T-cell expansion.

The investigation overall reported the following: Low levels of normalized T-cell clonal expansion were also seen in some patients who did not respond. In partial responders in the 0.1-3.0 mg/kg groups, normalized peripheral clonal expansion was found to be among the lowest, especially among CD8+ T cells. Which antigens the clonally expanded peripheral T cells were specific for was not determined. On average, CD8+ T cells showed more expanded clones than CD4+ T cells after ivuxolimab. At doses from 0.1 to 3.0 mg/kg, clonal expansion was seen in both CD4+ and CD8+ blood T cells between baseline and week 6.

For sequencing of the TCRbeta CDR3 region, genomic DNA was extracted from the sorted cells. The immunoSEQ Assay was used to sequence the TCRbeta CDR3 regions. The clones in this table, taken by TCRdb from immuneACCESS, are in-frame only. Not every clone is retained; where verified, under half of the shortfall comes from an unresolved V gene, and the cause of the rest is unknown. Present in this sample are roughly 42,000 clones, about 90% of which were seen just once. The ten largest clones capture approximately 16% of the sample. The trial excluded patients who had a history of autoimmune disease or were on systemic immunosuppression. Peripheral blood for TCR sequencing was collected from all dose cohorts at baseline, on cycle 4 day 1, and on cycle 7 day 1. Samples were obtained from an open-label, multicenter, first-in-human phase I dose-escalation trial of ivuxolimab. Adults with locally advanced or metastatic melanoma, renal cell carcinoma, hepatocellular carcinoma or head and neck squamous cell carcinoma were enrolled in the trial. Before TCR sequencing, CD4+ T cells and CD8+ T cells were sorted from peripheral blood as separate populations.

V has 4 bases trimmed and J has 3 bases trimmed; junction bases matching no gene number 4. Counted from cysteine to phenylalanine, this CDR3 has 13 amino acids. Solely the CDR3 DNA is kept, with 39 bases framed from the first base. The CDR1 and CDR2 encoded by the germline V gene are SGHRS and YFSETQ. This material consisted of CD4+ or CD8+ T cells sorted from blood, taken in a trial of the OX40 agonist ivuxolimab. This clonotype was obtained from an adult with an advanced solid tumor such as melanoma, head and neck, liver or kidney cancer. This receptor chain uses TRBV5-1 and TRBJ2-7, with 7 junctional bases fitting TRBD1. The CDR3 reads CASSKGTVYEQYF. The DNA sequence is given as TGCGCCAGCAGCAAGGGGACAGTCTACGAGCAGTACTTC.